The clone carrying this T cell receptor (beta chain) was detected ten times or more. Its antigen is not identified. The data were obtained in a study of regulatory T cells in long-lasting Graves disease. Trimming at V came to 8 bases and at J to 3 bases, leaving 5 bases not matched to a gene. The CDR3 has 13 residues. Germline-derived CDR1 and CDR2 are SNHLY and FYNNEI. CDR3-region Arm-PCR and iRepertoire HTBI primers produced the TCR beta libraries. TCRdb analysed the multiplex PCR reads with MiXCR anew, one entry per CDR3 protein. The profile shows about 240,000 distinct CDR3 sequences, 20% to 25% of them singletons. Time point here: newly diagnosed GD, antithyroid drugs for less than 3 months. PBMCs were the source of the RNA used for TCR sequencing. Study findings and constraints: Gene preferences differed: TRBV28, TRBJ1-2, TRBJ2-5 in persistent cases. Relative to newly diagnosed Graves' patients, persistent ones had lower TCR diversity.

Material: peripheral blood mononuclear cells (PBMCs), obtained at new diagnosis, from a patient treated with antithyroid drugs. The clonotype was recovered from a female donor with Graves disease. The chain joins TRBV2 to TRBJ2-7; 9 bases are shared with TRBD2. The CDR3 loop reads CASRPAGGYEQYF. The CDR3 nucleotides are TGTGCCAGCCGGCCAGCGGGGGGCTACGAGCAGTACTTC.